This T cell receptor (beta chain) was sequenced in a study of response to subunit inactivated influenza vaccine. One entry per CDR3 protein results from TCRdb running MiXCR on the RT-PCR reads. The sample carries some 640,000 distinct CDR3 sequences, approximately 15% recorded once. V was pared by 7 bases and J by 13 bases, with 11 bases between. Germline assignment: CDR1 MNHEY and CDR2 SVGAGI. The CDR3 is 11 amino acids. In this sample, this clonotype turned up a few times. Its antigen is not identified. Study observations and caveats: There was a suggestion from the authors that each seasonal influenza vaccination recruits few new T cells.

The sequence came from a man in his fifties or sixties who received an inactivated influenza vaccine. Here the sequenced sample was PBMCs from blood, taken about 14 days before vaccination. The chain uses TRBV6-5 and TRBJ1-6; D is uncertain. The CDR3 spells CASITQVPLHF. As DNA, the CDR3 is TGTGCCAGCATCACCCAGGTGCCCCTCCACTTT.